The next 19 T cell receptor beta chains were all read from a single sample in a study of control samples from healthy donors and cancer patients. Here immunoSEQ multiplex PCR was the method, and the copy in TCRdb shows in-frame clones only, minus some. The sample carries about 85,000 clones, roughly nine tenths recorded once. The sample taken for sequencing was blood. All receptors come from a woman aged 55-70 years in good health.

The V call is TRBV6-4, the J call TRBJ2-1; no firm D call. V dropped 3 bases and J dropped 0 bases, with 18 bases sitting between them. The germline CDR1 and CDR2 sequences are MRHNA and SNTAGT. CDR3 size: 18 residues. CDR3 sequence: CASSEFFVRLISYNEQFF. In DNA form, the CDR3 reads TGTGCCAGCAGTGAGTTCTTTGTGCGACTGATCTCCTACAATGAGCAGTTCTTC.

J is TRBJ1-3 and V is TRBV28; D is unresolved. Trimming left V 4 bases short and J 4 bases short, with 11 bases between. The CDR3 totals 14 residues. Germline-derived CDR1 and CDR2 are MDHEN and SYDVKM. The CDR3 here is CASSSYNWGNTIYF. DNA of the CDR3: TGTGCCAGCAGTTCCTACAATTGGGGAAACACCATATATTTT.

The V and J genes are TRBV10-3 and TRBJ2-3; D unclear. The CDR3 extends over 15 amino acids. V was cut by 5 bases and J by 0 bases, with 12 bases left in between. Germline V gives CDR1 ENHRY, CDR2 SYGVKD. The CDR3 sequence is CAISNGRPSTDTQYF. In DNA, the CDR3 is TGTGCCATCAGTAATGGTAGACCTAGCACAGATACGCAGTATTTT.

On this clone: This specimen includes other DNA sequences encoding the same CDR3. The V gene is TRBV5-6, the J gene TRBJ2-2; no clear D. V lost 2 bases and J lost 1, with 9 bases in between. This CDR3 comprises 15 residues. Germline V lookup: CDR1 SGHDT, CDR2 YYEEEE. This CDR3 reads CASSFETRNTGELFF. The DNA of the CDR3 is TGTGCCAGCAGCTTTGAGACTCGGAACACCGGGGAGCTGTTTTTT.

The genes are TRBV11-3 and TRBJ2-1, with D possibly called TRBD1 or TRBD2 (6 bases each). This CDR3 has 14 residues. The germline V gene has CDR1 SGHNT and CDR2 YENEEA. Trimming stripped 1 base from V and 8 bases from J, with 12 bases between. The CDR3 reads CASSLGGTNDEQFF. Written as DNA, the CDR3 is TGTGCCAGCAGCTTAGGCGGGACAAACGATGAGCAGTTCTTC.

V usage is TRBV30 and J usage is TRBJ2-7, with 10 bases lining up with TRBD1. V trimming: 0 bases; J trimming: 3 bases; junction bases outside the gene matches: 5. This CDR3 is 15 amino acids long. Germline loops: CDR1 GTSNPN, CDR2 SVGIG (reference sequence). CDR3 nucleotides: TGTGCCTGGAGTGTAAGGGACAGGGGCATCTACGAGCAGTACTTC. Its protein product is CAWSVRDRGIYEQYF.

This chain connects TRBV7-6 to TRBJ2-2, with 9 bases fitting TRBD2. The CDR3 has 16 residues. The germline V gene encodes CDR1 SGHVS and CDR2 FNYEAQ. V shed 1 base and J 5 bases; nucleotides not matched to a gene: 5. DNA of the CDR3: TGTGCCAGCAGCTTAGTCGGAGCGGGAGGAACCGGGGAGCTGTTTTTT. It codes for CASSLVGAGGTGELFF.

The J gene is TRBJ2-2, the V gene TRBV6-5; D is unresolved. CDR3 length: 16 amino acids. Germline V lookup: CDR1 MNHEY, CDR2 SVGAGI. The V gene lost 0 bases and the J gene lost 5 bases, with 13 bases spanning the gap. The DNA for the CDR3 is TGTGCCAGCAGTTACTCGGAAAGTAAAGGGACCGGGGAGCTGTTTTTT. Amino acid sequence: CASSYSESKGTGELFF.

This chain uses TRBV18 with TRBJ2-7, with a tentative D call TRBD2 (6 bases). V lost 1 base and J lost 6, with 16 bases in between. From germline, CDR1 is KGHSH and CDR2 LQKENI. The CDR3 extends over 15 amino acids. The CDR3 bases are TGTGCCAGCTCACCACGGGGACTCTACATGGGCGAGCAGTACTTC. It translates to CASSPRGLYMGEQYF.

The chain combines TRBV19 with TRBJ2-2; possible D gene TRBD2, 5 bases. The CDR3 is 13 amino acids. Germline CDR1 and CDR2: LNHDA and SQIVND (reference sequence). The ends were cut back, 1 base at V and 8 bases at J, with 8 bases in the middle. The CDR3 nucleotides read TGTGCCAGTAGTATAGGGGGAGTAGGGGAGCTGTTTTTT. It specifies CASSIGGVGELFF.

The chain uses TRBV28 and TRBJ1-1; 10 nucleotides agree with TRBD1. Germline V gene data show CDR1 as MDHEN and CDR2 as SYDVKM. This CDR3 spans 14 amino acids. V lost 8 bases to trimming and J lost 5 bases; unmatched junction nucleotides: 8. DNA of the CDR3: TGTGCCAGCCATCGACAGGGGGCACGGACTGAAGCTTTCTTT. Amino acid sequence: CASHRQGARTEAFF.

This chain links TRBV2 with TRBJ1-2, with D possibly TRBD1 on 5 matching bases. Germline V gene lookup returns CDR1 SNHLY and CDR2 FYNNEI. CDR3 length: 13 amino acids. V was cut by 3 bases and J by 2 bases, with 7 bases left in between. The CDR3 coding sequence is TGTGCCAGCAGTGATGGGGCGAACTATGGCTACACCTTC. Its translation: CASSDGANYGYTF.

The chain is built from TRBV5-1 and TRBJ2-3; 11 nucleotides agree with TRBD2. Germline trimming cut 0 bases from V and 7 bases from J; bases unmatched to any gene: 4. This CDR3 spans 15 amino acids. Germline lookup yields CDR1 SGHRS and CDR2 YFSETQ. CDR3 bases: TGCGCCAGCAGCTTGGACGGGACTAGCGGAAATACGCAGTATTTT. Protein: CASSLDGTSGNTQYF.

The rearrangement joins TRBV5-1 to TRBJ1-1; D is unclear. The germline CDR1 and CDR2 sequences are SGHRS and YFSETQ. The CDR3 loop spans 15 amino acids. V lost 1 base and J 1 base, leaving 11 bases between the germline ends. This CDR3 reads CASSLFLTGNTEAFF. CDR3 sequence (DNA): TGCGCCAGCAGCTTGTTTCTGACGGGGAACACTGAAGCTTTCTTT.

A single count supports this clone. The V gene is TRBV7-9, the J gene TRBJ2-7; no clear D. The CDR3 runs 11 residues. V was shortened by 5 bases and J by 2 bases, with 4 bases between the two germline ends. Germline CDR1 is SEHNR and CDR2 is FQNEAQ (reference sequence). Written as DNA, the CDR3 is TGTGCCAGCAGCGGGACCTACGAGCAGTACTTC. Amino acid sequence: CASSGTYEQYF. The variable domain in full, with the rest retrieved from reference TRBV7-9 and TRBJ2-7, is DTGVSQNPRHKITKRGQNVTFRCDPISEHNRLYWYRQTLGQGPEFLTYFQNEAQLEKSRLLSDRFSAERPKGSFSTLEIQRTEQGDSAMYLCASSGTYEQYFGPGTRLTVT.

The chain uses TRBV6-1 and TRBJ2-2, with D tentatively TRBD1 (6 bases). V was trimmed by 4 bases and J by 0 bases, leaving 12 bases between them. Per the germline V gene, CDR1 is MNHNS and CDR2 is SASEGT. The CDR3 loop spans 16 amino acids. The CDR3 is CASSGQTGANTGELFF. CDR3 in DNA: TGTGCCAGCAGTGGCCAGACAGGCGCGAACACCGGGGAGCTGTTTTTT.

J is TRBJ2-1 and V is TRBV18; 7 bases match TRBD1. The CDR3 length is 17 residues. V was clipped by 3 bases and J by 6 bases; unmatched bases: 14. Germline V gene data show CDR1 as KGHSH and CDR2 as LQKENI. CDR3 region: CASSPLATGTAFNEQFF. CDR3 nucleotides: TGTGCCAGCTCACCTCTCGCCACTGGGACAGCCTTCAATGAGCAGTTCTTC.

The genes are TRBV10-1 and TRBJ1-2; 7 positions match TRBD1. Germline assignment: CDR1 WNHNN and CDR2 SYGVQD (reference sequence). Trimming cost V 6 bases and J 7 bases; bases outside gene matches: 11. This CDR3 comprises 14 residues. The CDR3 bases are TGCGCCAGCAGCCTGGGACAGACCACCCCTGGCTACACCTTC. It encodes CASSLGQTTPGYTF.

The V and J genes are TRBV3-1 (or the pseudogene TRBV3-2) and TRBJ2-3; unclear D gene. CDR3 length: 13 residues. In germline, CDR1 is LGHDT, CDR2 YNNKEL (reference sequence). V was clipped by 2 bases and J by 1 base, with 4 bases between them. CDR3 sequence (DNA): TGTGCCAGCAGCCAAATCGGCACAGATACGCAGTATTTT. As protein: CASSQIGTDTQYF.